What follows are 9 T cell receptor beta chains derived from one specimen sequenced in a study of blood T cell repertoires in COVID-19. Clones were read by immunoSEQ multiplex PCR, and TCRdb kept only the in-frame ones, dropping some. The sample records about 360,000 clones, less than 90% being singletons. Sample: peripheral blood. Source of these receptors: a woman in her sixties or seventies with COVID-19, enrolled during active disease.

This clone was found once. The rearrangement joins TRBV2 to TRBJ1-5; D is uncertain. The CDR3 runs 11 residues. V was trimmed by 6 bases and J by 9 bases, leaving 9 bases between them. Looked up from germline, CDR1 is SNHLY and CDR2 is FYNNEI. CDR3 sequence: CASRREGPQHF. The DNA of the CDR3 is TGTGCCAGCAGGAGGGAAGGGCCCCAGCATTTT.

V is TRBV19 and J is TRBJ2-1, with 8 bases lining up with TRBD2. The CDR3 runs to 14 residues. V lost 5 bases, J lost 2 bases, and 2 bases stayed unmatched. CDR1 LNHDA and CDR2 SQIVND come from the germline V gene (reference sequence). The CDR3 DNA reads as TGTGCCAGTAGTGTCGGGGGGGCCTACAATGAGCAGTTCTTC. Protein product: CASSVGGAYNEQFF.

The V call is TRBV6-5, the J call TRBJ1-2, with a weak D call TRBD1 (6 bases). The CDR3 extends over 15 amino acids. V was pared by 5 bases and J by 8 bases, with 21 bases between. Germline V gene data show CDR1 as MNHEY and CDR2 as SVGAGI. CDR3 residues: CASSPVGTLSYGYTF. The CDR3, as DNA: TGTGCCAGCAGTCCCGTCGGGACATTAAGTTACGGCTACACCTTC.

This CDR3 reads CASSLPETQYF. The CDR3 DNA reads as TGTGCCAGCAGCTTACCTGAGACCCAGTACTTC. The chain combines TRBV7-9 with TRBJ2-5; D is undetermined. Germline CDR1 and CDR2: SEHNR and FQNEAQ (reference sequence). The CDR3 is 11 residues long. V dropped 2 bases and J dropped 5 bases, with 3 bases sitting between them.

The chain joins TRBV13 to TRBJ2-1; possible D gene TRBD1, 6 bases. CDR3 length: 17 amino acids. Germline assignment: CDR1 PRHDT and CDR2 FYEKMQ (reference sequence). The V end lost 0 bases, the J end lost 7 bases, and 19 bases lay between the germline ends. CDR3 nucleotides: TGTGCCAGCAGCTTAGGCCGGGAAGGGGGTATATATAATGAGCAGTTCTTC. Translation: CASSLGREGGIYNEQFF.

This clone was found once. This sample includes further DNA sequences coding for the same CDR3. V and J are TRBV12-3 or TRBV12-4 and TRBJ1-2, with TRBD1 as a possible D gene (5 bases). This CDR3 spans 13 amino acids. The V and J ends lost 1 base and 4 bases respectively, with 7 bases between them. In DNA, the CDR3 is TGTGCCAGCAGTTTAGGACAGATCTATGGCTACACCTTC. This sequence encodes CASSLGQIYGYTF.

The rearrangement joins TRBV7-2 to TRBJ2-3; 8 positions match TRBD1. Germline CDR1 SGHTA, CDR2 FQGNSA. The junction had 10 bases not matched to a gene; V was cut back by 7 bases and J by 7 bases. The CDR3 totals 14 residues. The CDR3: CASTGQGNPYTQYF. CDR3 coding DNA: TGTGCCAGCACCGGACAGGGAAACCCATATACGCAGTATTTT.

This clone was found a few times. The CDR3 DNA is TGTGCCAGCAGCTCAGGAGGGACAGGGGGCATGTATGGCTACACCTTC. Translating gives CASSSGGTGGMYGYTF. V is TRBV5-4 and J is TRBJ1-2; 12 positions agree with TRBD1. Germline V gives CDR1 SGHNT, CDR2 YYREEE (reference sequence). CDR3 length equals 16 residues. Losses at the gene ends were 3 bases for V and 5 bases for J; bases not matched to a gene: 8.

This clone was detected once. The chain is built from TRBV10-1 and TRBJ2-2; tentatively, D is TRBD1 (5 bases). CDR1 is WNHNN and CDR2 is SYGVQD in the germline V gene (reference sequence). The CDR3 length is 15 residues. The ends were cut back, 3 bases at V and 2 bases at J, with 10 bases in the middle. The CDR3 DNA reads TGCGCCAGCAGTGATAAAGGGGTTAACACCGGGGAGCTGTTTTTT. Its translation: CASSDKGVNTGELFF.